This T cell receptor (beta chain) emerged from a study of cytomegalovirus exposure and HLA in healthy donors (dated by TCRdb to about 2017). Background for the entire study: An earlier analysis of several hundred of the donors reported over 250 Gb of sequence data and 100 million to 120 million unique TCR beta sequences obtained from around 170 million T cells. Roughly 290 gigabases of sequencing data and 91 million or so unique TCR sequences made up an early release that covered over 550 HLA-typed donors. The genetic ancestry cluster associated with self-reported Caucasian donors included 81% of the roughly 400 genotyped donors. The aim of the study was to test whether cataloging public T cell receptors could identify signatures of past pathogen exposure. The T cell repertoires of several hundred subjects were profiled by immunosequencing and related to cytomegalovirus serostatus. A separate validation cohort of roughly 130 different subjects was used in addition to the 666-subject first cohort. To predict cytomegalovirus infection status, the study brought together high-throughput TCR immunosequencing, statistical association of individual TCRs with disease status, and machine learning. A later analysis re-examined previously published TCR beta repertoires from several hundred donors and added high-resolution HLA genotyping to investigate patterns of TCR occurrence. In the later analysis, no new phenotypic data were used to find candidate immune exposures; instead, reliance was placed on TCR beta sequences and their occurrence across donors. An earlier analysis of 500 to 750 of the donors applied high-throughput TCR beta sequencing to assess whether each TCR beta V gene segment acted as functional or pseudogenic. Donor age, sex, ethnicity and CMV serostatus were compiled alongside the repertoire data. In a later genetic analysis, genome-wide SNP genotypes for about 55% of the roughly 700 donors were used, and that subset was treated as a discovery cohort. All discovery cohort repertoires had been generated using a single sequencing platform. Class I and class II HLA loci were covered by the typing at four-digit resolution. Typing coverage differed by locus: A, B, C, DRB1 and DQB1 were typed in roughly 629-630 donors, DQA1 in approximately 520, DPA1 in nearly 610, and DPB1 in 400 to 490. About five DR-DQ haplotypes were treated as single units for association and clustering because of strong linkage in the cohort. Among some 410 genotyped donors of the cohort, an average of approximately 200,000 unique TCR beta nucleotide sequences was sequenced per donor, of which roughly 17% were non-productive. What the work shows at the level of the full study, not this receptor alone: Because counts were too low, around 17 rarely observed V segments, including chromosome 9 orphons, were left out of the earlier analysis of some 640 of the donors. In a later analysis, some 17,000 TCR beta sequences were associated with specific HLA alleles at a false discovery rate of 0.05. According to a later analysis, TCR association rates differed among HLA loci, with DRB1 alleles showing the most associated TCRs and HLA-C alleles showing the fewest. Some IMGT-functional V segments, including TRBV6-2 and TRBV6-3, could not be distinguished by the 87-base-pair reads and were therefore excluded. Because some donors lacked HLA typing at each locus, the association tests relied only on the typed subset. A further reported finding was that TCR beta sequences accurately predicted the HLA-A and HLA-B alleles for most subjects in the first cohort. An earlier analysis of around 500 of the donors showed that most TCR beta V segments appeared in productive rearrangements either about 90% or about 30% of the time, which broadly matched IMGT annotations. This cohort had only TCR beta chains sequenced, and the lack of alpha or paired-chain data limited which features could be detected. Most TCR sequences were observed very rarely across donors, whereas some public TCRs were present in many individuals. A later genetic analysis reported fewer N-insertions in productive TCRs among donors in an Asian-associated ancestry cluster than the roughly 700-donor mean. A cluster of highly shared sequence variants was judged likely to represent a technical artifact of the sequencing pipeline. In a later analysis, several top co-occurrence clusters were reported to appear linked to parvovirus B19, influenza, CMV and Epstein-Barr virus. When HLA alleles, especially DR and DQ, strongly co-occurred, TCR associations were difficult to assign to individual alleles. The presence/absence analyses assumed that sequencing depth was roughly uniform across donors, and that assumption may not be true. In a later analysis, most CMV-associated TCR beta chains were found to appear HLA-restricted, with HLA associations seemingly driven largely by CMV exposure. The classifier was reported to diagnose cytomegalovirus status with high specificity and sensitivity in both the original and validation cohorts. Compared with equally common non-associated chains, HLA-associated TCR beta chains in a later analysis were more clonally expanded and had lower generation probabilities. In vitro tests confirmed that three of the cytomegalovirus-associated TCR beta chains recognize cytomegalovirus antigens. It was suggested by the authors that the approach could potentially be generalized to other disease states and immunological phenotypes. V-gene and J-gene trimming of TCR beta chains was associated with a missense DCLRE1C variant in a later genetic analysis, and the association was replicated in an independent cohort. Immune exposure information for the cohort was limited to CMV serostatus. Linkage disequilibrium might explain the correlated functional status among segregating V segments, but an unknown experimental factor could not be excluded. The study gave a list of over 150 TCR beta chains associated with cytomegalovirus.

The germline V and J ends show losses of 4 bases and 2 bases respectively, and no gene match explains 8 bases of the junction. Spanning cysteine to phenylalanine, the CDR3 consists of 15 amino acids. CDR3 DNA is the only sequence kept; it has 45 bases, read in frame from the first base. CDR1 and CDR2 are read off the germline V gene as SGHTS and YDEGEE. The cohort comprised some 700 healthy bone marrow donors. At the time of sampling, every cohort member was nominally healthy, though immune exposures that went unrecorded were likely present. The donor tested CMV seropositive, placing the donor among the 289 seropositive members of the cohort. A peripheral blood sample was collected from each donor, and TCR beta sequencing was performed on peripheral blood mononuclear cells. The Qiagen DNeasy Blood Extraction Kit was used to extract genomic DNA from the blood cell samples. Preparation of the library involved the immunoSEQ multiplex PCR assay. The multiplex PCR relied on a mix of 60 forward primers for TCR Vbeta segments and 13 reverse primers for TCR Jbeta segments. A multiplex PCR assay on genomic DNA amplified the CDR3 region of rearranged TCR beta genes. On the Illumina HiSeq System, the amplified TCR beta libraries were sequenced as 87-base-pair reads. The paper's processing steps were these. In a later analysis, 70 million to 95 million unique TCR beta chains were counted across the 500 to 850 repertoires, and approximately 9.9 million of these chains were shared by at least two donors. Raw reads were error-corrected and collapsed into unique sequences with a nearest-neighbor algorithm that merged closely related sequences to remove PCR and sequencing errors. To assign V, D and J gene segments, CDR3 sequences were aligned to IMGT reference sequences. Each retained sequence needed at least a six-nucleotide match to both a V gene segment and a J gene segment. Rearrangements were called productive when the CDR3 lacked stop codons and stayed in frame with V and J; all others were non-productive. Following IMGT convention, CDR3 was defined as the stretch from the second conserved V-encoded cysteine to the conserved J-encoded phenylalanine. The earlier analysis of 550 to 650 of the donors excluded any sequence lacking an unambiguous match to a single V gene segment. In an earlier analysis of several hundred of the donors, V segments were called functional above 56.7% productive rearrangements and were called segregating when the between-donor standard deviation exceeded 5%. A statistical classification framework was built to diagnose cytomegalovirus status from the catalog of TCR beta chain sequences. A later analysis assigned V and J genes by comparing TCR nucleotide sequences with IMGT/GENE-DB human TR gene sequences. Using the TCRdist pipeline, a later analysis assigned CDR3 sequences along with most-parsimonious VDJ recombination scenarios. In a later analysis, each TCR beta chain was defined by its CDR3 amino acid sequence together with its V-gene family, and reads without a unique V-gene family were excluded. In a later analysis, 500 to 700 highly shared, low-generation-probability nucleotide sequences were removed to address suspected cross-contamination and a sequencing artifact. In a later analysis, a clonal expansion index for each public chain was calculated from normalized within-repertoire ranks of inferred template counts. Generation probabilities in a later analysis came from a VDJ recombination model fitted to out-of-frame rearrangements, and those results were checked against IGoR. In a later analysis, TCR-TCR, TCR-HLA and TCR-CMV co-occurrence was scored with hypergeometric tests, and a repertoire-size bias correction was applied to TCR pairs. False discovery rates were estimated in a later analysis by permuting HLA or CMV assignments 20 times. A later analysis grouped co-occurring TCRs with DBSCAN, adding TCRdist sequence similarity when clustering within HLA-allele-positive subsets. Co-occurrence clustering excluded repertoires with fewer than 30,000 or more than 120,000 public chains, plus five with anomalous nucleotide sharing. Imported from immuneACCESS, the table was reduced by TCRdb to in-frame sequences with V and J called. These copies leave out some clones; in studies compared against another copy, an unresolved V gene accounts for under half, and the cause of the remainder is not known. That table furnishes V, J and clone size, whereas the DNA furnished D and trimming. This sample comprises 200,000 to 250,000 clones, around 80% of them detected only once. Around 5.4% of the sample is held by the ten biggest clonotypes.

Note on this clone: The clone's antigen remains unknown. No quality values exist for individual bases; no much larger clone is one base distant.

This chain joins TRBV5-8 to TRBJ2-5; 7 central bases correspond to TRBD2. Sample: PBMCs. The clonotype was recovered from a woman in her thirties or forties in good health and CMV-seropositive. The CDR3 protein sequence reads: CASSPRDYSQETQYF. In nucleotides, the sequence is TGTGCCAGCAGCCCCAGGGACTACTCACAAGAGACCCAGTACTTC.